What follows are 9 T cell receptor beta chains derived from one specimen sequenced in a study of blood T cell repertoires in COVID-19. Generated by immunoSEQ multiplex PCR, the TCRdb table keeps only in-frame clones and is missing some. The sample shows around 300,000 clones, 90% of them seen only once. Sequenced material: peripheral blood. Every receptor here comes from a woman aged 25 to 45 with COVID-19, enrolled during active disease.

The CDR3 DNA reads TGTGCCAGCAGCCTACAGGGGGGTTTCTCCTACGAGCAGTACTTC. This translates into CASSLQGGFSYEQYF. The rearrangement links TRBV3-1 (or the pseudogene TRBV3-2) to TRBJ2-7; 8 positions agree with TRBD1. J gave up 0 bases and V 4 bases, and 5 bases lay outside the gene matches. This CDR3 has 15 amino acids. Germline CDR1 LGHDT, CDR2 YNNKEL (reference sequence).

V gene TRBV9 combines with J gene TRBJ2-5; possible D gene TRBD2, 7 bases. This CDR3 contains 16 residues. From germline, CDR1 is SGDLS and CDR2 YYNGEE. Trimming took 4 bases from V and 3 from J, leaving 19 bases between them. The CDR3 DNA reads TGTGCCAGCAGCCCCGTAGCGGAAGGGGGGGAAGAGACCCAGTACTTC. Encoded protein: CASSPVAEGGEETQYF. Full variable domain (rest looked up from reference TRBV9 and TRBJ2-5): DSGVTQTPKHLITATGQRVTLRCSPRSGDLSVYWYQQSLDQGLQFLIQYYNGEERAKGNILERFSAQQFPDLHSELNLSSLELGDSALYFCASSPVAEGGEETQYFGPGTRLLVL.

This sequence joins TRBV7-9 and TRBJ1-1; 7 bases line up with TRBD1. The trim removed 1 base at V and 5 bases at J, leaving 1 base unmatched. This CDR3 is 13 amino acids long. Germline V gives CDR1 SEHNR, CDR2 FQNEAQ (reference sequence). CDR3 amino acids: CASSLGGQTEAFF. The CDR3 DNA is TGTGCCAGCAGCTTAGGGGGACAGACTGAAGCTTTCTTT.

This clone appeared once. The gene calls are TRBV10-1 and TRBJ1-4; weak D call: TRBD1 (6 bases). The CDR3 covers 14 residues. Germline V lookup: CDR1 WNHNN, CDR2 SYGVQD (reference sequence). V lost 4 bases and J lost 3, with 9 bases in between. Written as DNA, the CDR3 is TGCGCCAGCAGTGCAGGGGATCCTAATGAAAAACTGTTTTTT. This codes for CASSAGDPNEKLFF.

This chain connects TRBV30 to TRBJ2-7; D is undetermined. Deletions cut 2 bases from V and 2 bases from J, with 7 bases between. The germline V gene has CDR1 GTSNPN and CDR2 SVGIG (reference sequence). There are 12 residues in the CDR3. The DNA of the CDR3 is TGTGCCTGGAGTTTCCTAGCCTACGAGCAGTACTTC. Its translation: CAWSFLAYEQYF.

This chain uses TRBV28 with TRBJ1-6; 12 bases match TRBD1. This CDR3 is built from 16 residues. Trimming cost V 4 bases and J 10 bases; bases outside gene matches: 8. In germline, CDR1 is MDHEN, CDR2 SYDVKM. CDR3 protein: CASSWGGTGGRSPLHF. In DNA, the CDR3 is TGTGCCAGCAGTTGGGGGGGGACAGGGGGCCGGTCACCCCTCCACTTT.

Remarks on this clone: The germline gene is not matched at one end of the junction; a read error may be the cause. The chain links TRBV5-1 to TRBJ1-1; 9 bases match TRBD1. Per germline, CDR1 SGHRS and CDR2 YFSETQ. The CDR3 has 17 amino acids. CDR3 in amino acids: CASSLYSPGQGGTEAFF. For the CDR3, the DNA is TGCGCCAGCAGCTTGTATTCCCCGGGACAGGGTGGCACTGAGGCTTTCTTT. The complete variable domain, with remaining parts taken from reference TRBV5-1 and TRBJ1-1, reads KAGVTQTPRYLIKTRGQQVTLSCSPISGHRSVSWYQQTPGQGLQFLFEYFSETQRNKGNFPGRFSGRQFSNSRSEMNVSTLELGDSALYLCASSLYSPGQGGTEAFFGQGTRLTVV.

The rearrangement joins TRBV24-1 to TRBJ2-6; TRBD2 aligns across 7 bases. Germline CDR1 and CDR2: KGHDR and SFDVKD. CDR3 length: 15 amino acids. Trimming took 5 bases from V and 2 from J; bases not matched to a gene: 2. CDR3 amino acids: CATSGGSAGANVLTF. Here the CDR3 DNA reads TGTGCCACCAGTGGCGGGAGCGCTGGGGCCAACGTCCTGACTTTC.

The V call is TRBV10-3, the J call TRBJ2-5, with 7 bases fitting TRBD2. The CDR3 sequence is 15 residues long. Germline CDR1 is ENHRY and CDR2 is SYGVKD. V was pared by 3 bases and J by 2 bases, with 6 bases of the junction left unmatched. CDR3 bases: TGTGCCATCAGTGACTCAGCGGGGCTTCAAGAGACCCAGTACTTC. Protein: CAISDSAGLQETQYF.